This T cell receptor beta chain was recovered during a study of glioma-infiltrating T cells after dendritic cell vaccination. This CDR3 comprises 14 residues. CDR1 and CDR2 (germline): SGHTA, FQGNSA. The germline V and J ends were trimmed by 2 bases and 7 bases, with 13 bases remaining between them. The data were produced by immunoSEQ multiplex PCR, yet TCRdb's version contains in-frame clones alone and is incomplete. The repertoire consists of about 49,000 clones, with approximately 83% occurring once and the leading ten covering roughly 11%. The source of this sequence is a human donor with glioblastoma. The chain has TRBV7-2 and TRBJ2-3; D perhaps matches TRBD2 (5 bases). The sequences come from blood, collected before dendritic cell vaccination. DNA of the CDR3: TGTGCCAGCAGCTTACGATGGGGAGACAATACGCAGTATTTT. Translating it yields CASSLRWGDNTQYF.